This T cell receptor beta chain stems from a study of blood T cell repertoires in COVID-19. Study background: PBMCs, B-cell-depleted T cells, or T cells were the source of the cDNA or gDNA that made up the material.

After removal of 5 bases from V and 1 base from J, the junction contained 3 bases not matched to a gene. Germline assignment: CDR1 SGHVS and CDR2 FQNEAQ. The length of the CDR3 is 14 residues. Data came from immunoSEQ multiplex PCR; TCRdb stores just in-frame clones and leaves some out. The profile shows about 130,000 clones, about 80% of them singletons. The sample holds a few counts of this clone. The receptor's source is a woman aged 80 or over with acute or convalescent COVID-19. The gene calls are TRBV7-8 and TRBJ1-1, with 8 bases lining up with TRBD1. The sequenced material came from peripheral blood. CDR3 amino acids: CASSPGGWNTEAFF. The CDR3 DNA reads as TGTGCCAGCAGCCCAGGGGGCTGGAACACTGAAGCTTTCTTT.